This entry features one T cell receptor (beta chain) sequence. Antigen specificity is unknown. The CDR3 is 14 amino acids. The V gene's germline CDR1 is LNHNV and CDR2 YYDKDF (reference sequence). V dropped 5 bases and J dropped 3 bases, with 13 bases sitting between them. Thymic samples were excised during corrective heart operations. Healthy Finnish infants having corrective surgery for congenital heart defects served as donors. TCRdb's copy holds only in-frame clones and misses some; the assay was immunoSEQ multiplex PCR. The table has 100,000 to 150,000 clones, around 94% seen once; the top ten hold roughly 0.024%. The sample belongs to a study of human thymus T cells. Study observations and caveats: There appeared to be biased usage of V and J genes in thymic and blood repertoires. Thymic repertoires overlap heavily among unrelated individuals, related research has reported.

The V call is TRBV15, the J call TRBJ1-1; possible D gene TRBD1, 5 bases. This TCR was recovered from a boy under two years old with a congenital heart defect but otherwise immunologically healthy. Sequences were obtained from thymus tissue. In DNA, the CDR3 is TGTGCCACCAGCGTGGAGGGGAGGGACACTGAAGCTTTCTTT. This sequence encodes CATSVEGRDTEAFF.